The source of this TCR beta chain is a study of cytomegalovirus exposure and HLA in healthy donors. On the study more broadly: Caucasian-associated ancestry cluster membership applied to less than 85% of nearly 400 genotyped donors. Regarding the study as a whole: Among the most significant clusters, several appeared linked to common viral pathogens in a later analysis. Previous analysis showed most TCR beta V segments were productive about 90% or about 30% of the time.

PCR employed 60 Vbeta and 13 Jbeta primers. Original processing methods: Later analysis identified some 88 million unique TCR beta chains, approximately 11 million shared. The assay was immunoSEQ multiplex PCR, and TCRdb's table has in-frame clones only and misses some. The V and J calls and clone size come from that table; D and trimming were worked out from the DNA. The sample yields over 65,000 clones, of which the top ten take up 1% to 1.4%. About this clone: As yet, its antigen is unknown.

Trimming stripped 0 bases from V and 0 bases from J, with 3 bases between. CDR1 is LNHNV, CDR2 YYDKDF, per germline (reference sequence). There are 13 residues in the CDR3. The clonotype was recovered from a woman aged 25 to 39 in good health and CMV-seronegative. The chain recombines TRBV15 with TRBJ2-7, with D hard to call. The specimen sequenced was PBMCs. CDR3 protein: CATSRDSSYEQYF. Written as DNA, the CDR3 is TGTGCCACCAGCAGAGACAGCTCCTACGAGCAGTACTTC.